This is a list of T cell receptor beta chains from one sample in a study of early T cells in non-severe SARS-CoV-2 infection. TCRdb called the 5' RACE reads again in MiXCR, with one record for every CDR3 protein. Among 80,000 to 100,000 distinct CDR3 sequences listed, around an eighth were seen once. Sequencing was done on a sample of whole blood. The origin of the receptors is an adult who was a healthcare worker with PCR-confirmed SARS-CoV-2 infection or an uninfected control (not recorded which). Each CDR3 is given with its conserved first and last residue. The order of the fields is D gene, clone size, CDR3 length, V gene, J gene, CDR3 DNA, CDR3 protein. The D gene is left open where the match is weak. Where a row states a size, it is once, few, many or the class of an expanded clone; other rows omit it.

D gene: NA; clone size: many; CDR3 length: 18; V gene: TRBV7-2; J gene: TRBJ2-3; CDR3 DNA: TGTGCCAGCAGCAACCCGAAGAAGGTAGCGGTCCACACAGATACGCAGTATTTT; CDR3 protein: CASSNPKKVAVHTDTQYF
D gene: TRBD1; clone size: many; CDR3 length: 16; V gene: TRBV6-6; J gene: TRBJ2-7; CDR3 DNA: TGTGCCAGCAAGACCTCGGGACAGGGTAAAACCTACGAGCAGTACTTC; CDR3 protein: CASKTSGQGKTYEQYF
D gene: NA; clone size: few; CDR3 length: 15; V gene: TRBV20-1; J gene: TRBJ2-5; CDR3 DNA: TGCAGTGCTAGAGATGACCGACGAAAACAAGAGACCCAGTACTTC; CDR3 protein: CSARDDRRKQETQYF
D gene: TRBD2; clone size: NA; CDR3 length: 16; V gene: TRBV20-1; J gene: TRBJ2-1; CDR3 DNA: TGCAGTGCTAGACCCGGAACTAGCGGCCACTACAATGAGCAGTTCTTC; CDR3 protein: CSARPGTSGHYNEQFF
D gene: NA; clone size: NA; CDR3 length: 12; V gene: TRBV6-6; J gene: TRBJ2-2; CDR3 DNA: TGTGCCAGCAGTACGAACACCGGGGAGCTGTTTTTT; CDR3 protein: CASSTNTGELFF
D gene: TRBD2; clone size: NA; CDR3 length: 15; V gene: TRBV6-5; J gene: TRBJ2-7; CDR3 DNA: TGTGCCAGCAGACGACTAGCGGGTCCCGCCTACGAGCAGTACTTC; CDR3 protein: CASRRLAGPAYEQYF
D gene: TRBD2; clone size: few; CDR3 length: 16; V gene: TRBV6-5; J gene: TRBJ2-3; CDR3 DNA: TGTGCCAGCAGTCCCGCTCGGACTAGCGGGCCAGATACGCAGTATTTT; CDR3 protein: CASSPARTSGPDTQYF
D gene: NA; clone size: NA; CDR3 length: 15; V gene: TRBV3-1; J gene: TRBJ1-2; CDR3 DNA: TGTGCCAGCAGCCAAGTTGGTAGCGGGAACTATGGCTACACCTTC; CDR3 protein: CASSQVGSGNYGYTF
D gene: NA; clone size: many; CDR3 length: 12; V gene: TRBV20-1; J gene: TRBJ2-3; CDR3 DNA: TGCAGTGCTAGCGGGAGCGTGGATACGCAGTATTTT; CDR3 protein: CSASGSVDTQYF
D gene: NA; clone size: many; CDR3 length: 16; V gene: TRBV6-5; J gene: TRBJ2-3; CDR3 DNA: TGTGCCAGCAGTTACTCGTGGGACTTCTCTGTGGATACGCAGTATTTT; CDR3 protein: CASSYSWDFSVDTQYF
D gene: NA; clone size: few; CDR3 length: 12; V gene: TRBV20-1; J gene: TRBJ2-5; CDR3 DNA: TGCAGTGCTAGTAGCAGTCCAGAGACCCAGTACTTC; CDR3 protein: CSASSSPETQYF
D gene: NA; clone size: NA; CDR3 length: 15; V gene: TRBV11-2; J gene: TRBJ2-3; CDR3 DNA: TGTGCCAGCAGCTTCGAATTTTCTAGCACAGATACGCAGTATTTT; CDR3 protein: CASSFEFSSTDTQYF
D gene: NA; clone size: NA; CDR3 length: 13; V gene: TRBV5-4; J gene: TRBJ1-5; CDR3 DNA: TGTGCCAGCAGCAATGACAGGAATCAGCCCCAGCATTTT; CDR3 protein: CASSNDRNQPQHF
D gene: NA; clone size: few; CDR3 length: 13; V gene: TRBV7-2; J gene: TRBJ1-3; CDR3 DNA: TGTGCCAGCAGGGATTACTCTGGAAACACCATATATTTT; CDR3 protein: CASRDYSGNTIYF
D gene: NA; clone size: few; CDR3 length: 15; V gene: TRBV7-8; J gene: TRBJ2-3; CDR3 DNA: TGTGCCAGCAGCCCGCGGACTTGGCGCACAGATACGCAGTATTTT; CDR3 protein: CASSPRTWRTDTQYF
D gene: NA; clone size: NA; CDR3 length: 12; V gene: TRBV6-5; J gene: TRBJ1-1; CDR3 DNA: TGTGCCAGCAGTTATGGGGGTGGAAAAGCTTTCTTT; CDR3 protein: CASSYGGGKAFF
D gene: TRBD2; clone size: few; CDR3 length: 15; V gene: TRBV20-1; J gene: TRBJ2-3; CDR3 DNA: TGCAGTGCTAATCTAGCGGGGCCAGTTACAGATACGCAGTATTTT; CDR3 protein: CSANLAGPVTDTQYF
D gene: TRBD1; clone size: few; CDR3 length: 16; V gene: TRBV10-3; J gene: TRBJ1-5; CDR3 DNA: TGTGCCATCAGCCCGACAGGGGGCGGGAGCAATCAGCCCCAGCATTTT; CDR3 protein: CAISPTGGGSNQPQHF
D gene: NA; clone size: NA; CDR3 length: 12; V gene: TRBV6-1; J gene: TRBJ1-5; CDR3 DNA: TGTGCCAGCAGTGAAGCAGCGGTATCCCAGCATTTT; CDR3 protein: CASSEAAVSQHF
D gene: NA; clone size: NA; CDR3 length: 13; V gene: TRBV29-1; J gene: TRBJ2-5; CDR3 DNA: TGCAGCGTCGAAGGGCCAGGTGGTGAGACCCAGTACTTC; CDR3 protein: CSVEGPGGETQYF
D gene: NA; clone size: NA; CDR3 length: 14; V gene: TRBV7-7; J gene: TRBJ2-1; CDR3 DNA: TGTGCTAGCAGCTTAGCGTGGGGGGACAATGAGCAGTTCTTC; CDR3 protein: CASSLAWGDNEQFF
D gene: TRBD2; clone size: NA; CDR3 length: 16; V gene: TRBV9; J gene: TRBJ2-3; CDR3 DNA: TGTGCCAGCAGCGGGCAACTAGCGGATCTCACAGATACGCAGTATTTT; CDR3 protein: CASSGQLADLTDTQYF
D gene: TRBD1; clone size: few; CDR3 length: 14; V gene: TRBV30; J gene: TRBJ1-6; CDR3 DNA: TGTGCCTGGAGCAACGGACAGGATAATTCACCCCTCCACTTT; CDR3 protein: CAWSNGQDNSPLHF
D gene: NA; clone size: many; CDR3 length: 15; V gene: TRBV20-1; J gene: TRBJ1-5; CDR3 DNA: TGCAGTGCTAGTCTTCAAGGGTTTAACAATCAGCCCCAGCATTTT; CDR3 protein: CSASLQGFNNQPQHF
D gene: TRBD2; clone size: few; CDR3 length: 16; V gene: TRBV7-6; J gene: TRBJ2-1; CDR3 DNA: TGTGCCAGCAGCTCCCGTGGGGTAGCGGGAGATTGGGAGCAGTTCTTC; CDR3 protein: CASSSRGVAGDWEQFF
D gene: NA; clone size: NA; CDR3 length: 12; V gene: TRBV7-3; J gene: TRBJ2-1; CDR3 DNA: TGTGCCAGCAGCTTAAGTGAGAGTGAGCAGTTCTTC; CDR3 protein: CASSLSESEQFF
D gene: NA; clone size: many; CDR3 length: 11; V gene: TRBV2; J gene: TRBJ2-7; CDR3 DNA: TGTGCCAGTTCACAGGCATACGAGCAGTACTTC; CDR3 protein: CASSQAYEQYF
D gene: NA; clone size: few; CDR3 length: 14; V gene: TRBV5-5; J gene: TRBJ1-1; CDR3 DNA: TGTGCCAGCAGCTTGGACGGATTTAACACTGAAGCTTTCTTT; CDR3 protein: CASSLDGFNTEAFF
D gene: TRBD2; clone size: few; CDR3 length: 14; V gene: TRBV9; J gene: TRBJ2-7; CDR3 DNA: TGTGCCAGCAGCCTCCGGACTAGCGGATACGAGCAGTACTTC; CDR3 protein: CASSLRTSGYEQYF
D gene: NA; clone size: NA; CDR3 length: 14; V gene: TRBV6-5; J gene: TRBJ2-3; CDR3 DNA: TGTGCCAGCAGTTACACCCCCTGGCTCCACCAGCAGTATTTT; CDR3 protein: CASSYTPWLHQQYF
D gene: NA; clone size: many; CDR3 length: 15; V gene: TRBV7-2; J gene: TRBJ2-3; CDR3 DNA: TGTGCCAGCAGCTTAGGTGCAGGAGTTTACGATACGCAGTATTTT; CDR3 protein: CASSLGAGVYDTQYF
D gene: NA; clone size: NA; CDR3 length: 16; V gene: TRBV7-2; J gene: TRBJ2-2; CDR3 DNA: TGTGCCAGCAGCACCGGTCTAGGGAGAGGAACCGGGGAGCTGTTTTTT; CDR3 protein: CASSTGLGRGTGELFF
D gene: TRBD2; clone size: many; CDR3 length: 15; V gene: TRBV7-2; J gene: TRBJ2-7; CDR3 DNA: TGTGCCAGCAGCACCGGACTAGCGTACTCCTACGAGCAGTACTTC; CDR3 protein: CASSTGLAYSYEQYF
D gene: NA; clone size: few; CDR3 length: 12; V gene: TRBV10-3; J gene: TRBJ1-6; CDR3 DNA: TGTGCCATCAGGCAGGGGAATTCACCCCTCCACTTT; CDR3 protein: CAIRQGNSPLHF
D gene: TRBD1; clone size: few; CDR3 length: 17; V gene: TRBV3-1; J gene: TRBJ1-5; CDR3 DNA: TGTGCCAGCAGCCTAACCGGGACAGATTATAGCAATCAGCCCCAGCATTTT; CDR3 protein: CASSLTGTDYSNQPQHF
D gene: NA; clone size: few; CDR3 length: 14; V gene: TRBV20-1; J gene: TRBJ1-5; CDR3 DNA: TGCAGTGCTAGTAGCACGGATAGCAATCAGCCCCAGCATTTT; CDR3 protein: CSASSTDSNQPQHF
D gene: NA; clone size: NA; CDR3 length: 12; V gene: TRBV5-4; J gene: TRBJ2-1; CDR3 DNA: TGTGCCAGTAATTCCCCTGGAGGTGAGCAGTTCTTC; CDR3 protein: CASNSPGGEQFF
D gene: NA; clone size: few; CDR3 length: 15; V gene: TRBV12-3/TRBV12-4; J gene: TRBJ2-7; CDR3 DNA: TGTGCCAGCAGTCCCGACTCCCAAGCGACCTACGAGCAGTACTTC; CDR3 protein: CASSPDSQATYEQYF
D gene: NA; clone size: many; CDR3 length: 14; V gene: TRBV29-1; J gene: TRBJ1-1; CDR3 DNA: TGCAGCGTTGAAGGTGGCCGGGGGGCGAATGAAGCTTTCTTT; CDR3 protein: CSVEGGRGANEAFF
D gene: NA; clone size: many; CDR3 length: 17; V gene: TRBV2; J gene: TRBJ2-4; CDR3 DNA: TGTGCCAGCAGCTACATTACCGTCGGGGCCGGTGGAAACATTCAGTACTTC; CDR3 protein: CASSYITVGAGGNIQYF
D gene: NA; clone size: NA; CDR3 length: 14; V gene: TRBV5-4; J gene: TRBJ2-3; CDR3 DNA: TGTGCCAGCAGCTTCGAGAGTAGCACAGATACGCAGTATTTT; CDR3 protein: CASSFESSTDTQYF
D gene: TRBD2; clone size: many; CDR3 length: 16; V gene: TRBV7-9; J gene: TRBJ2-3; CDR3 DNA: TGTGCCAGCAGCCTCACCCTAGCGGCCCGGAAAGATACGCAGTATTTT; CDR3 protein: CASSLTLAARKDTQYF